This T cell receptor (beta chain) was identified in a study of blood T cell repertoires in COVID-19. Across the study: Italy, Spain and the United States were the sources of the convalescent and acute COVID-19 samples. PBMCs, B-cell-depleted T cells, or T cells provided the cDNA or gDNA that made up the material.

CDR1 MNHEY and CDR2 SVGEGT come from the germline V gene. V lost 2 bases to trimming and J lost 9 bases; unmatched junction nucleotides: 11. The CDR3 covers 17 residues. As processed by the authors: Scientists estimated how many nucleated cells there were by amplifying reference gene primers. This table comes from immunoSEQ multiplex PCR, and its TCRdb copy is limited to in-frame clones, with some not included. V and J calls plus clone size are reproduced from that table; the DNA served to infer D and trimming. Altogether 65,000 to 70,000 clones are present, over 85% being singletons, with the ten largest covering about 3.1%.

This receptor was obtained from a man in his sixties or seventies with active COVID-19. Sample: peripheral blood. V gene TRBV6-2 or TRBV6-3 combines with J gene TRBJ2-1; 12 positions match TRBD2. The CDR3: CASSYASGGATMGEQFF. In DNA form, the CDR3 reads TGTGCCAGCAGTTACGCTAGCGGGGGGGCAACGATGGGTGAGCAGTTCTTC.